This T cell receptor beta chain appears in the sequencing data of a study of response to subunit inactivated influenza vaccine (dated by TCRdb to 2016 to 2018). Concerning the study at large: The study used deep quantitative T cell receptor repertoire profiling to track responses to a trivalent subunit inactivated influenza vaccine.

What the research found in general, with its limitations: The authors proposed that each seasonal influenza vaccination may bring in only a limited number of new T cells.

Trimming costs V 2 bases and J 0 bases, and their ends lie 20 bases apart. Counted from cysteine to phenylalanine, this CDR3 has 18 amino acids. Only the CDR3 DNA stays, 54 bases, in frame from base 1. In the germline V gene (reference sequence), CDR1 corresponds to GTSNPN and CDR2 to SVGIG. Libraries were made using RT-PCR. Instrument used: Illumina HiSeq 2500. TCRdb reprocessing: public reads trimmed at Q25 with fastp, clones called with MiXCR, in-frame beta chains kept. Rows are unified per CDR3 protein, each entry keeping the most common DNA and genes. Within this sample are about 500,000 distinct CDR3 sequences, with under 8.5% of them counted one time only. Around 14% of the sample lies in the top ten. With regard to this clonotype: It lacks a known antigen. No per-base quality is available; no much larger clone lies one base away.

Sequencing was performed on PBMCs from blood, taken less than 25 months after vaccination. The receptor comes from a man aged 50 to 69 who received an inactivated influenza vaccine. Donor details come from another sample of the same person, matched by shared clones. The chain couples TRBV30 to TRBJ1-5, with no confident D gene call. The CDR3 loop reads CAWSPKGLKTDSNQPQHF. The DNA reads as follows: TGTGCCTGGAGTCCCAAGGGCCTCAAGACCGATAGCAATCAGCCCCAGCATTTT.